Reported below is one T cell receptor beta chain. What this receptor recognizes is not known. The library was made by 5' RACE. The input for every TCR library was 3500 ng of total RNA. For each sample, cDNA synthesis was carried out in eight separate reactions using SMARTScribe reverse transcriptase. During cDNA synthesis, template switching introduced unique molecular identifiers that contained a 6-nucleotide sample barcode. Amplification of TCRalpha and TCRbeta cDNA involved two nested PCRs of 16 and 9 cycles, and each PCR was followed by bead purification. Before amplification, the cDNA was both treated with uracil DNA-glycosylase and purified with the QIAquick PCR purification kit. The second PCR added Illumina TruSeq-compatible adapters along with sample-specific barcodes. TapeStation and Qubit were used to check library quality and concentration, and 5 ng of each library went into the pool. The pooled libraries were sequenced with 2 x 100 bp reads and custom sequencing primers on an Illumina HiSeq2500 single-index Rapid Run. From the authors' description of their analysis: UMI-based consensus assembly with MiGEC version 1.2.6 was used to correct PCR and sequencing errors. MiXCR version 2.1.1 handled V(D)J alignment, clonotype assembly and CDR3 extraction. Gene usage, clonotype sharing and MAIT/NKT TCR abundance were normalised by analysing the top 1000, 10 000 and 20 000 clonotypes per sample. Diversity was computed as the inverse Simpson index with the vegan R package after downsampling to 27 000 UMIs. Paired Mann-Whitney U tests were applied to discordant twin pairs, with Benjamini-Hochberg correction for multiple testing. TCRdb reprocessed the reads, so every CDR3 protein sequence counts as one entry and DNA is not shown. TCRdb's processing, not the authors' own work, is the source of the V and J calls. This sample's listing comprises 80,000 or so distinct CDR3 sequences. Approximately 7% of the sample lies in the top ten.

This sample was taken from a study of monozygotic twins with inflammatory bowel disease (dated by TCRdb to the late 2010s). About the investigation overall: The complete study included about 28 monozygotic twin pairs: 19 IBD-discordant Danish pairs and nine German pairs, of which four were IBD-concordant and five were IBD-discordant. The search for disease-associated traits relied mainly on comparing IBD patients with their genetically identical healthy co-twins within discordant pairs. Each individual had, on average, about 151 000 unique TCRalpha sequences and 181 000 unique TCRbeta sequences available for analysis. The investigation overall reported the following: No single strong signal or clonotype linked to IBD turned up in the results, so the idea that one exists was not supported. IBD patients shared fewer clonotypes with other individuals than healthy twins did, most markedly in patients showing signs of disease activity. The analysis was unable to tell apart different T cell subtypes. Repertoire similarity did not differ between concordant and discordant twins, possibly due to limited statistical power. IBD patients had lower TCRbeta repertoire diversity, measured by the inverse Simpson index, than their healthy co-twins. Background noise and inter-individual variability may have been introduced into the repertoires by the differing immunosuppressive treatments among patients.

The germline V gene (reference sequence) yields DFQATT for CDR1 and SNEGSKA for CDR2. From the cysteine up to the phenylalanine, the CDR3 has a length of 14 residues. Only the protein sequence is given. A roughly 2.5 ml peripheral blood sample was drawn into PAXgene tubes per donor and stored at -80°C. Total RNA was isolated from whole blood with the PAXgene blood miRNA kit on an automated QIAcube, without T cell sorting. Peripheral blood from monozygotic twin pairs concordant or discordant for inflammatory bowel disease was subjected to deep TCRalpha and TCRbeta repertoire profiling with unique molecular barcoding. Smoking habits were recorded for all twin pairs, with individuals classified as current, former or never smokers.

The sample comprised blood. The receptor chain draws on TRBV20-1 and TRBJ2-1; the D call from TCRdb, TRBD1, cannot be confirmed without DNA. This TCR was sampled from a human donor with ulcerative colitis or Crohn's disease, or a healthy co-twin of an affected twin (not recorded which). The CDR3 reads CSASKQGAYNEQFF.